The 23 T cell receptor beta chains reported below all come from one sample, sequenced in a study of cytomegalovirus exposure and HLA in healthy donors. PCR employed 60 Vbeta and 13 Jbeta primers. Profiling relied on immunoSEQ multiplex PCR, and the TCRdb table lists in-frame clones only, not all of them. In the table there are about 110,000 clones, around three quarters of which are singletons. The material sequenced was PBMCs. The receptor source for this set is a man aged 45-60 years in good health and CMV-seropositive.

The chain uses TRBV2 and TRBJ2-3, with TRBD2 matching 8 bases. J lost 3 bases, V lost 8 bases, and 10 bases had no gene match. The V gene's germline CDR1 is SNHLY and CDR2 FYNNEI. The CDR3 has 15 amino acids. The CDR3 reads CASVRSGGATDTQYF. The CDR3 nucleotides are TGTGCCAGCGTGCGCAGCGGGGGCGCGACAGATACGCAGTATTTT.

This clone was counted between two and nine times. The chain joins TRBV5-6 to TRBJ2-7; 8 positions agree with TRBD1. CDR3 length: 17 amino acids. Per the germline V gene, CDR1 is SGHDT and CDR2 is YYEEEE. V shed 4 bases and J 3 bases; nucleotides not matched to a gene: 15. The CDR3 DNA reads as TGTGCCAGCAGCCTACAAAGACGGACAGGGTTGAACTACGAGCAGTACTTC. Protein: CASSLQRRTGLNYEQYF.

The V gene is TRBV14, the J gene TRBJ2-3, with D uncertain. CDR3 size: 11 residues. V was pared by 5 bases and J by 6 bases, with 6 bases between. CDR1 and CDR2 (germline): SGHDN, FVKESK. The DNA of the CDR3 is TGTGCCAGCAGCGGCTGGGATACGCAGTATTTT. This gives the protein CASSGWDTQYF.

The V and J genes are TRBV5-5 and TRBJ1-4, with 8 bases aligning to TRBD1. With V trimmed by 2 bases and J by 0 bases, 12 bases remained unmatched. Germline V gives CDR1 SGHKS, CDR2 YYEKEE (reference sequence). This CDR3 comprises 19 residues. CDR3 bases: TGTGCCAGCAGCTTTACCCGGACAGGGAGAACAGCAACTAATGAAAAACTGTTTTTT. Translated, it gives CASSFTRTGRTATNEKLFF.

The chain recombines TRBV10-3 with TRBJ2-3; 8 bases align to TRBD2. The V gene's germline CDR1 is ENHRY and CDR2 SYGVKD. The CDR3 totals 14 residues. After removal of 7 bases from V and 2 bases from J, the junction contained 5 bases not matched to a gene. CDR3 coding DNA: TGTGCCATCATGCGTAGCGGGAACACAGATACGCAGTATTTT. This translates into CAIMRSGNTDTQYF.

This sequence joins TRBV20-1 and TRBJ2-3; D remains ambiguous. The CDR3 extends over 11 amino acids. V was trimmed by 3 bases and J by 4 bases, leaving 5 bases between them. Germline CDR1 and CDR2: DFQATT and SNEGSKA (reference sequence). The CDR3 loop reads CSASFADTQYF. In nucleotides, the CDR3 is TGCAGTGCTAGCTTCGCAGATACGCAGTATTTT.

This chain uses TRBV5-1 with TRBJ2-3; 9 bases map to TRBD1. J gave up 0 bases and V 0 bases, and 5 bases lay outside the gene matches. The CDR3 sequence is 17 residues long. Per germline, CDR1 SGHRS and CDR2 YFSETQ. The CDR3 reads CASSLARTGASTDTQYF. DNA for the CDR3: TGCGCCAGCAGCTTGGCCCGGACAGGGGCTAGCACAGATACGCAGTATTTT.

This sequence joins TRBV9 and TRBJ2-7; TRBD1 is a possible D gene (5 bases). Germline-derived CDR1 and CDR2 are SGDLS and YYNGEE. V shed 0 bases and J shed 3 bases, with 13 bases lying between them. The CDR3 runs 15 residues. The CDR3, as DNA: TGTGCCAGCAGCGTAGCTCTTGGACAAAACTACGAGCAGTACTTC. It encodes CASSVALGQNYEQYF.

This clone was found a few times. The chain employs TRBV4-1 and TRBJ2-7; weak D call: TRBD1 (6 bases). Trimming pared 4 bases from V and 0 bases from J, leaving 10 bases between. CDR1 MGHRA and CDR2 YSYEKL come from the germline V gene. The CDR3 covers 14 residues. CDR3 coding DNA: TGCGCCAGCAGCCCCCGGACAGCCTCCTACGAGCAGTACTTC. Its translation: CASSPRTASYEQYF.

The rearrangement joins TRBV15 to TRBJ1-5; D perhaps matches TRBD1 (6 bases). Between the trimmed V and J ends, which lost 1 base and 0 bases, there was a span of 10 bases. Looked up from germline, CDR1 is LNHNV and CDR2 is YYDKDF (reference sequence). The CDR3 has 16 residues. In DNA form, the CDR3 reads TGTGCCACCAGCAGAGGGGGGGGCTATAGCAATCAGCCCCAGCATTTT. This sequence encodes CATSRGGGYSNQPQHF.

This clone was found a few times. The rearrangement joins TRBV27 to TRBJ2-7; TRBD1 aligns across 7 bases. Germline assignment: CDR1 MNHEY and CDR2 SMNVEV (reference sequence). V was pared by 0 bases and J by 1 base, with 9 bases of the junction left unmatched. The CDR3 is 17 residues long. The CDR3 loop is CASSLSIYRDRSYEQYF. The DNA for the CDR3 is TGTGCCAGCAGTTTATCGATATACCGGGACAGATCCTACGAGCAGTACTTC.

Only one count was recorded for this clone. The chain has TRBV30 and TRBJ1-2; D gene uncertain. Trimming left V 4 bases short and J 3 bases short, with 18 bases between. From germline, CDR1 is GTSNPN and CDR2 SVGIG (reference sequence). CDR3 size: 15 residues. The CDR3 protein is CAWIPDPLGDYGYTF. Here the CDR3 DNA reads TGTGCCTGGATACCAGACCCCTTAGGAGACTATGGCTACACCTTC.

This clone was observed a single time. The J gene is TRBJ1-2, the V gene TRBV6-1; D may be TRBD1 (6 bases). V lost 4 bases to trimming and J lost 4 bases, with 16 bases between them. The CDR3 totals 15 residues. Germline V gene data show CDR1 as MNHNS and CDR2 as SASEGT. In DNA form, the CDR3 reads TGTGCCAGCAGTGTCTACGGGACACCAATCTATGGCTACACCTTC. It is translated as CASSVYGTPIYGYTF.

The chain has TRBV30 and TRBJ2-5; no definite D call. With the DNA end fitting TRBJ2-7 better, the J assignment may be wrong. CDR1 is GTSNPN, CDR2 SVGIG, per germline (reference sequence). The CDR3 has 13 residues. CDR3 DNA sequence: TGTGCCTGCCGGTCGGTAAGCTCCTACGAGCAGTACTTC. Encoded protein: CACRSVSSYEQYF.

This chain connects TRBV5-5 to TRBJ1-2, with D uncertain. V was trimmed by 0 bases and J by 12 bases, leaving 12 bases between them. Germline CDR1 SGHKS, CDR2 YYEKEE (reference sequence). This CDR3 has 12 residues. CDR3 nucleotide sequence: TGTGCCAGCAGCTTGGGATGGCAGATGGACACCTTC. Translating it yields CASSLGWQMDTF. Based on the CDR3 plus reference TRBV5-5 and TRBJ1-2, the full variable domain is DAGVTQSPTHLIKTRGQQVTLRCSPISGHKSVSWYQQVLGQGPQFIFQYYEKEERGRGNFPDRFSARQFPNYSSELNVNALLLGDSALYLCASSLGWQMDTFGSGTRLTVV.

This clone was seen more than once but under ten times. The rearrangement joins TRBV5-1 to TRBJ1-2; a possible D gene is TRBD1 (5 bases). This CDR3 region has 14 residues. The V gene's germline CDR1 is SGHRS and CDR2 YFSETQ. The ends were cut back, 4 bases at V and 2 bases at J, with 12 bases in the middle. The CDR3 bases are TGCGCCAGCAGCCCCCAGGGTCCGAACTATGGCTACACCTTC. Translated, it gives CASSPQGPNYGYTF.

The chain couples TRBV6-1 to TRBJ1-5; no firm D call. V shed 6 bases and J shed 6 bases, with 12 bases lying between them. Germline CDR1 MNHNS, CDR2 SASEGT. The CDR3 length is 13 residues. The CDR3 here is CASSTGEGQPQHF. The DNA of the CDR3 is TGTGCCAGCAGCACCGGGGAGGGTCAGCCCCAGCATTTT.

This sequence joins TRBV13 and TRBJ1-1, with unresolved D. CDR3 size: 16 residues. V shed 3 bases and J shed 0 bases, with 14 bases lying between them. Germline CDR1 PRHDT, CDR2 FYEKMQ (reference sequence). The CDR3 coding sequence is TGTGCCAGCAGCTTCGCCGGGGAATCTATGAACACTGAAGCTTTCTTT. The encoded protein is CASSFAGESMNTEAFF.

This chain links TRBV6-5 with TRBJ2-1; maybe TRBD2 (5 bases). Trimming removed 3 bases at V and 9 bases at J, with 9 bases between. The CDR3 is 12 amino acids. Germline V CDR1 and CDR2: MNHEY, SVGAGI. The CDR3, as DNA: TGTGCCAGCAGTTATTTAGGGAGTGAGCAGTTCTTC. Its protein product is CASSYLGSEQFF.

The genes are TRBV5-1 and TRBJ2-3, with 10 nucleotides matching TRBD2. The CDR3 consists of 15 residues. Trimming cost V 3 bases and J 3 bases; bases outside gene matches: 4. Germline V lookup: CDR1 SGHRS, CDR2 YFSETQ. The CDR3 spells CASSSSGRGTDTQYF. As DNA, the CDR3 is TGCGCCAGCAGCTCGAGCGGGAGGGGTACAGATACGCAGTATTTT.

The gene calls are TRBV19 and TRBJ1-1, with D hard to call. CDR1 and CDR2 from the germline V gene are LNHDA and SQIVND (reference sequence). The V end was cut by 7 bases, the J end by 5 bases, with 14 bases between. CDR3 length: 13 residues. The DNA of the CDR3 is TGTGCCAGTACTAACGGGGTATGGACTGAAGCTTTCTTT. Translation: CASTNGVWTEAFF. Supplemented by reference TRBV19 and TRBJ1-1, the full variable domain reads DGGITQSPKYLFRKEGQNVTLSCEQNLNHDAMYWYRQDPGQGLRLIYYSQIVNDFQKGDIAEGYSVSREKKESFPLTVTSAQKNPTAFYLCASTNGVWTEAFFGQGTRLTVV.

The chain is built from TRBV7-6 and TRBJ1-2, with 7 positions matching TRBD1. This CDR3 has 15 amino acids. The junction had 10 bases not matched to a gene; V was cut back by 6 bases and J by 3 bases. Germline-derived CDR1 and CDR2 are SGHVS and FNYEAQ. This chain's CDR3 is CASRGTALGDYGYTF. The DNA for the CDR3 is TGTGCCAGCAGAGGGACAGCGTTAGGTGACTATGGCTACACCTTC.

V and J are TRBV7-9 and TRBJ1-4; D is uncertain. Germline values: CDR1 SEHNR, CDR2 FQNEAQ (reference sequence). Trimming stripped 1 base from V and 6 bases from J, with 12 bases between. The length of the CDR3 is 15 residues. CDR3 loop: CASSLVGRHHEKLFF. CDR3 bases: TGTGCCAGCAGCTTAGTCGGCAGGCATCATGAAAAACTGTTTTTT. The whole variable domain, filled in from reference TRBV7-9 and TRBJ1-4, reads DTGVSQNPRHKITKRGQNVTFRCDPISEHNRLYWYRQTLGQGPEFLTYFQNEAQLEKSRLLSDRFSAERPKGSFSTLEIQRTEQGDSAMYLCASSLVGRHHEKLFFGSGTQLSVL.